Here is one T cell receptor beta chain with its context. Its antigen is not known. Since all of the isolated RNA was reverse transcribed, expressed TCRB transcripts were what got sequenced. Generated by immunoSEQ multiplex PCR, the TCRdb table keeps only in-frame clones and is missing some. Of 240,000 or so clones in the sample, about 15% were seen once. Averaging about 116 mL, one heparinised blood draw came from each individual donor. Sorting of CD4+ naive, central memory, regulatory and stem cell-like memory cells was performed via CD45RO/CCR7/CD25/CD127/CD95/CD27. This sample was included in a study of beta chain features in type 1 diabetes. General study points: When Type 1 diabetes patients were examined, their TCRB CDR3s proved moderately but significantly shorter in all four CD4+ subsets. Lower insertion and higher deletion counts appeared at VDJ junctions in type 1 diabetes patients.

Germline V gene lookup returns CDR1 SGDLS and CDR2 YYNGEE. Trimming removed 0 bases from V and 5 bases from J; junction bases left unmatched: 10. CDR3 length: 17 residues. Sequencing used naive CD4+ T cells from blood. V gene TRBV9 combines with J gene TRBJ2-5, with 10 nucleotides matching TRBD2. The receptor's source is a man younger than 45 with type 1 diabetes. This CDR3 is CASSVGRSGGAGETQYF. CDR3 nucleotides: TGTGCCAGCAGCGTAGGAAGGAGCGGGGGGGCAGGGGAGACCCAGTACTTC.